Listed below are T cell receptor beta chains from one sample, sequenced in a study of blood T cell repertoires in COVID-19. The method was immunoSEQ multiplex PCR; TCRdb's version includes in-frame clones alone and lacks a portion of them. This table has about 360,000 clones, 65% to 90% appearing once. The sequenced material came from peripheral blood. These receptors originate from a woman in her sixties or seventies with COVID-19, enrolled during active disease. Each CDR3 is given with its conserved first and last residue. D genes are given only for firm matches. The size of a clone is reported for some rows only, either as once, few or many, or as a class for expanded clones.

clone size: .; J gene: TRBJ1-2; D gene: .; V gene: TRBV7-8; CDR3 protein: CASSLVRLNYGYTF; CDR3 DNA: TGTGCCAGCAGCTTAGTTCGGTTAAACTATGGCTACACCTTC
clone size: .; J gene: TRBJ2-3; D gene: TRBD2; V gene: TRBV7-3; CDR3 protein: CASSLTEAGGTDTQYF; CDR3 DNA: TGTGCCAGCAGCTTAACAGAGGCGGGGGGCACAGATACGCAGTATTTT
clone size: .; J gene: TRBJ2-7; D gene: .; V gene: TRBV21-1; CDR3 protein: CASSRPSGEQYF; CDR3 DNA: TGTGCCAGCAGCCGCCCTAGCGGCGAGCAGTACTTC
clone size: .; J gene: TRBJ1-2; D gene: .; V gene: TRBV14; CDR3 protein: CASSQGRNGYTF; CDR3 DNA: TGTGCCAGCAGCCAAGGGCGGAATGGCTACACCTTC
clone size: .; J gene: TRBJ2-1; D gene: TRBD1; V gene: TRBV10-3; CDR3 protein: CAIKGQGAFNEQFF; CDR3 DNA: TGTGCCATCAAAGGGCAGGGGGCGTTCAATGAGCAGTTCTTC
clone size: .; J gene: TRBJ2-7; D gene: .; V gene: TRBV19; CDR3 protein: CASSIDHRVSSSYEQYF; CDR3 DNA: TGTGCCAGTAGTATAGATCACAGGGTATCAAGCTCCTACGAGCAGTACTTC
clone size: .; J gene: TRBJ2-7; D gene: TRBD1; V gene: TRBV5-1; CDR3 protein: CASSGDRERTYEQYF; CDR3 DNA: TGCGCCAGCAGCGGGGACAGGGAAAGGACCTACGAGCAGTACTTC
clone size: .; J gene: TRBJ1-3; D gene: .; V gene: TRBV4-2; CDR3 protein: CASSQDGQGMRSGNTIYF; CDR3 DNA: TGTGCCAGCAGCCAAGATGGGCAGGGGATGAGGTCTGGAAACACCATATATTTT
clone size: .; J gene: TRBJ1-6; D gene: TRBD1; V gene: TRBV19; CDR3 protein: CASSIIPGQSLSPLHF; CDR3 DNA: TGTGCCAGTAGTATAATACCGGGACAGTCCCTGTCACCCCTCCACTTT
clone size: .; J gene: TRBJ1-2; D gene: .; V gene: TRBV7-9; CDR3 protein: CASRGFGYGGYTF; CDR3 DNA: TGTGCCAGCCGGGGGTTCGGTTATGGAGGCTACACCTTC
clone size: .; J gene: TRBJ1-1; D gene: TRBD1; V gene: TRBV3-1/TRBV3-2; CDR3 protein: CASSQSDTGGRTEAFF; CDR3 DNA: TGTGCCAGCAGCCAATCCGACACAGGGGGAAGGACTGAAGCTTTCTTT
clone size: .; J gene: TRBJ2-7; D gene: .; V gene: TRBV5-1; CDR3 protein: CASSLNPSGANYEQYF; CDR3 DNA: TGCGCCAGCAGCTTAAACCCGTCGGGAGCCAACTACGAGCAGTACTTC
clone size: .; J gene: TRBJ1-2; D gene: .; V gene: TRBV4-3; CDR3 protein: CASSQAWTGNYGYTF; CDR3 DNA: TGCGCCAGCAGCCAGGCTTGGACGGGAAACTATGGCTACACCTTC
clone size: once; J gene: TRBJ1-2; D gene: TRBD1; V gene: TRBV18; CDR3 protein: CASSPPGQGAGGYTF; CDR3 DNA: TGTGCCAGCTCACCACCGGGACAGGGGGCTGGTGGCTACACCTTC
clone size: .; J gene: TRBJ1-5; D gene: .; V gene: TRBV13; CDR3 protein: CASSLGPVQPQHF; CDR3 DNA: TGTGCCAGCAGCTTAGGCCCTGTTCAGCCCCAGCATTTT
clone size: .; J gene: TRBJ1-1; D gene: TRBD1; V gene: TRBV5-6; CDR3 protein: CASTLGQGVAEAFF; CDR3 DNA: TGTGCCAGCACCCTGGGACAGGGGGTGGCTGAAGCTTTCTTT
clone size: .; J gene: TRBJ2-2; D gene: .; V gene: TRBV9; CDR3 protein: CASSVNRAPLSNTGELFF; CDR3 DNA: TGTGCCAGCAGCGTAAACAGGGCCCCTCTTTCAAACACCGGGGAGCTGTTTTTT
clone size: .; J gene: TRBJ1-2; D gene: .; V gene: TRBV9; CDR3 protein: CASSVVAGEGYTF; CDR3 DNA: TGTGCCAGCAGCGTAGTGGCAGGGGAGGGCTACACCTTC
clone size: .; J gene: TRBJ2-5; D gene: TRBD1; V gene: TRBV5-1; CDR3 protein: CASSVQGVETQYF; CDR3 DNA: TGCGCCAGCAGCGTGCAGGGGGTCGAGACCCAGTACTTC
clone size: .; J gene: TRBJ1-5; D gene: .; V gene: TRBV5-5; CDR3 protein: CASSLRTADQPQHF; CDR3 DNA: TGTGCCAGCAGCCTCAGGACAGCCGATCAGCCCCAGCATTTT
clone size: .; J gene: TRBJ1-1; D gene: .; V gene: TRBV5-8; CDR3 protein: CAREAHTVEAFF; CDR3 DNA: TGTGCCAGGGAGGCTCATACGGTTGAAGCTTTCTTT
clone size: .; J gene: TRBJ1-1; D gene: TRBD1; V gene: TRBV6-5; CDR3 protein: CASSIRGFGTEAFF; CDR3 DNA: TGTGCCAGCAGCATCAGGGGGTTCGGCACTGAAGCTTTCTTT
clone size: .; J gene: TRBJ1-2; D gene: TRBD1; V gene: TRBV9; CDR3 protein: CASSVEGTDYGYTF; CDR3 DNA: TGTGCCAGCAGCGTAGAGGGGACAGACTATGGCTACACCTTC
clone size: .; J gene: TRBJ1-4; D gene: TRBD1; V gene: TRBV5-6; CDR3 protein: CASGQGAGEKLFF; CDR3 DNA: TGTGCCAGCGGACAGGGGGCAGGTGAAAAACTGTTTTTT
clone size: .; J gene: TRBJ2-1; D gene: TRBD2; V gene: TRBV9; CDR3 protein: CASSVTSGDYNEQFF; CDR3 DNA: TGTGCCAGCAGTGTGACTAGCGGGGACTACAATGAGCAGTTCTTC
clone size: .; J gene: TRBJ2-3; D gene: .; V gene: TRBV11-2; CDR3 protein: CASSFSSSTTDTQYF; CDR3 DNA: TGTGCCAGCAGCTTCTCTAGCTCCACCACAGATACGCAGTATTTT
clone size: .; J gene: TRBJ2-1; D gene: .; V gene: TRBV21-1; CDR3 protein: CASSKGQGSYNEQFF; CDR3 DNA: TGTGCCAGCAGCAAAGGTCAGGGTTCCTACAATGAGCAGTTCTTC
clone size: .; J gene: TRBJ2-1; D gene: .; V gene: TRBV12-3/TRBV12-4; CDR3 protein: CASRRASSDEQFF; CDR3 DNA: TGTGCCAGCAGACGCGCTTCTAGTGACGAGCAGTTCTTC
clone size: .; J gene: TRBJ2-3; D gene: TRBD2; V gene: TRBV4-3; CDR3 protein: CASSQGRGDGTDTQYF; CDR3 DNA: TGCGCCAGCAGCCAAGGACGGGGGGATGGGACAGATACGCAGTATTTT
clone size: .; J gene: TRBJ2-1; D gene: TRBD2; V gene: TRBV19; CDR3 protein: CASPGGDWGGDNEQFF; CDR3 DNA: TGTGCCAGTCCGGGGGGGGACTGGGGAGGGGACAATGAGCAGTTCTTC